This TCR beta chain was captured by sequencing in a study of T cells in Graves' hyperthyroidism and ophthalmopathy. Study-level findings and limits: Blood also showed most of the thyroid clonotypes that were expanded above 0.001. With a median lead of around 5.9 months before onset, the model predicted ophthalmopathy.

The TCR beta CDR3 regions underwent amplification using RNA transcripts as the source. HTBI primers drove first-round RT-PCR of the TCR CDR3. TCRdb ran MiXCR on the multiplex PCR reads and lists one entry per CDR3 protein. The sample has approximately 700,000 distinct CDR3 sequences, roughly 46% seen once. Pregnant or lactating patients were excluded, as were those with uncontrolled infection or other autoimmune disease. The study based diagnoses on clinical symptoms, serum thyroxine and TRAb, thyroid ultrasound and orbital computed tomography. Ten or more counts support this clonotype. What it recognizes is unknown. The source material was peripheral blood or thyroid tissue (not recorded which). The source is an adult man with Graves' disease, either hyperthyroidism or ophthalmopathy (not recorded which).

CDR3 sequence: CAMTGGGGEAFF. The CDR3 nucleotides read TGTGCCATGACAGGGGGCGGAGGTGAAGCTTTCTTT. V gene TRBV10-3 combines with J gene TRBJ1-1; 10 nucleotides line up with TRBD1. CDR1 is ENHRY, CDR2 SYGVKD, per germline. With 9 bases clipped from V and 7 bases from J, the junction kept 5 bases outside the gene matches. This CDR3 region has 12 residues.